The rows below give T cell receptor beta chains drawn from one sample of a study of regulatory T cells in long-lasting Graves disease. One entry per CDR3 protein results from TCRdb running MiXCR on the multiplex PCR reads. The sample carries 530,000 or so distinct CDR3 sequences, 13% recorded once. The same sample was also studied in work on T cells in Graves' hyperthyroidism and ophthalmopathy.

Source: peripheral blood mononuclear cells (PBMCs), taken at new diagnosis, from a patient treated with antithyroid drugs. The receptors stem from a man aged 25 to 40 with Graves disease. Each CDR3 is given with its conserved first and last residue. The D gene is left open where the match is weak. The size field is filled for only some rows; it gives once, few, many or a size class.

-,TRBV20-1,many,TRBJ1-6,TGCAGTGTGTTTCAGAATAATTCACCCCTCCACTTT,CSVFQNNSPLHF
-,TRBV29-1,few,TRBJ2-3,TGCAGCGTTGAAGAAGGGGGAGGAGGTTCGCAGTATTTT,CSVEEGGGGSQYF
-,TRBV5-4,few,TRBJ2-7,TGTGCCAGCAGCTTGGGCCGGGGGTCGGAGCAGTACTTC,CASSLGRGSEQYF
-,TRBV14,-,TRBJ2-7,TGTGCCAGCAGCCAAGTGAGGTGGGACGAGCAGTACTTC,CASSQVRWDEQYF
TRBD2,TRBV20-1,many,TRBJ2-3,TGCAGTGCTAGAGATTCGGGTCTAGCGGGACGCACAGATACGCAGTATTTT,CSARDSGLAGRTDTQYF
-,TRBV11-2,many,TRBJ2-7,TGTGCCAGCAGCTTAAATGCGCGTTCTAACCACGAGCAGTACTTC,CASSLNARSNHEQYF
TRBD2,TRBV13,few,TRBJ2-5,TGTGCCAGCAGCTTACGGGAGGGCCAAGAGACCCAGTACTTC,CASSLREGQETQYF
-,TRBV25-1,-,TRBJ2-5,TGTGCCAGCAGTGAGAGGAGGGGGGAGACCCAGTACTTC,CASSERRGETQYF
TRBD1,TRBV4-1,-,TRBJ1-1,TGCGCCAGCAGCCAAGACCAACAGGGGTACACTGAAGCTTTCTTT,CASSQDQQGYTEAFF
-,TRBV19,few,TRBJ2-7,TGTGCCAGTTCGGTGACAGCCCGCTCCTACGAGCAGTACTTC,CASSVTARSYEQYF
-,TRBV18,few,TRBJ2-7,TGTGCCAGCTCACCGGACAGTTCGGGCTACGAGCAGTACTTC,CASSPDSSGYEQYF
-,TRBV5-1,-,TRBJ2-7,TGTGCCAGCAGCTCCGGGTCGTTCTACGAGCAGTACTTC,CASSSGSFYEQYF
-,TRBV12-3/TRBV12-4,many,TRBJ1-5,TGTGCCAGCAGGGGATCCAGCAATCAGCCCCAGCATTTT,CASRGSSNQPQHF
TRBD1,TRBV2,many,TRBJ1-2,TGTGCCAGCGGAAGGACAGGGGGCGATCGGGGCTACACCTTC,CASGRTGGDRGYTF
-,TRBV6-2/TRBV6-3,-,TRBJ2-1,TGTGCCAGCAGTGACTCGATTTCTGAGCAGTTCTTC,CASSDSISEQFF
TRBD2,TRBV11-2,many,TRBJ2-7,TGTGCCAGCAGCCTGGGACTAGCGGGAGATCGGGCTAGCTACGAGCAGTACTTC,CASSLGLAGDRASYEQYF
-,TRBV19,-,TRBJ2-1,TGTGCCAGTAGTACCCCTCGGAGGCCAAGGGGCTACAATGAGCAGTTCTTC,CASSTPRRPRGYNEQFF
-,TRBV6-2/TRBV6-3,many,TRBJ2-7,TGTGCCAGCACCGACCAGGGGCGAGAGCAGTACTTC,CASTDQGREQYF
-,TRBV6-5,few,TRBJ1-5,TGTGCCAGCAGTTACTCGAGAGGGGAAGACCAGCCCCAGCATTTT,CASSYSRGEDQPQHF
TRBD2,TRBV2,few,TRBJ2-1,TGTGCCAGCAGTGGGCGACTAGCGGGAGGTGGGAATGAGCAGTTCTTC,CASSGRLAGGGNEQFF
-,TRBV20-1,many,TRBJ2-5,TGCAGTGCTAGAGATCCAGGCAGGGTTCCCCAAGAGACCCAGTACTTC,CSARDPGRVPQETQYF
TRBD2,TRBV12-3/TRBV12-4,few,TRBJ2-7,TGTGCCAGCAGTTGGGTGGGAGGGAACTACGAGCAGTACTTC,CASSWVGGNYEQYF
-,TRBV29-1,few,TRBJ2-3,TGCAGCCTCCGCCTTATCACAGATACGCAGTATTTT,CSLRLITDTQYF
TRBD1,TRBV19,-,TRBJ1-1,TGTGCCAGCCGGGACAGCCTCTTGAACACTGAAGCTTTCTTT,CASRDSLLNTEAFF
-,TRBV7-8,many,TRBJ1-4,TGTGCCAGCAGCTTCAAGGAGACAACTAATGAAAAACTGTTTTTT,CASSFKETTNEKLFF
-,TRBV27,few,TRBJ1-5,TGTGCCAGCAGTTCCATGGGGACTTATAGCAATCAGCCCCAGCATTTT,CASSSMGTYSNQPQHF
-,TRBV3-1,many,TRBJ1-2,TGTGCCAGCAGCCCAACAACTTGGGGCTATGGCTACACCTTC,CASSPTTWGYGYTF
-,TRBV6-2/TRBV6-3,few,TRBJ2-1,TGTGCCAGCACTTTACATCGATTACCTGAGCAGTTCTTC,CASTLHRLPEQFF
-,TRBV2,many,TRBJ2-2,TGTGCCAGCAGCGCCACTAGTTACACCGGGGAGCTGTTTTTT,CASSATSYTGELFF
-,TRBV19,many,TRBJ2-1,TGTGCCAGTAAGGCGGGGGCCAATGAGCAGTTCTTC,CASKAGANEQFF
-,TRBV12-3/TRBV12-4,many,TRBJ1-1,TGTGCCAGCGGTAACAGGGACGGATTATCTGAAGCTTTCTTT,CASGNRDGLSEAFF
-,TRBV20-1,-,TRBJ2-3,TGCATAGAAGTAGGGAATCGCACAGATACGCAGTATTTT,CIEVGNRTDTQYF
TRBD2,TRBV3-1,many,TRBJ2-7,TGTGCCAGCAGCCGATCGGGACTAGCCTACGAGCAGTACTTC,CASSRSGLAYEQYF
-,TRBV18,few,TRBJ2-5,TGTGCCAGCTCACCACTGGTAGCGGCATATCAAGAGACCCAGTACTTC,CASSPLVAAYQETQYF
-,TRBV2,many,TRBJ2-4,TGTGCCAGCAGTGAAACAAGGCTAGCCAAAAACATTCAGTACTTC,CASSETRLAKNIQYF
TRBD2,TRBV29-1,many,TRBJ2-2,TGCAGCGCGGGACTAGCGGGAGGGCCGGGCACCGGGGAGCTGTTTTTT,CSAGLAGGPGTGELFF
-,TRBV12-5,many,TRBJ2-2,TGTGCTAGTGGTCCTCCCCCGGCCGGGGAGCTGTTTTTT,CASGPPPAGELFF
-,TRBV6-1,-,TRBJ2-1,TGTGCCAGCAGTACCTGGGTGAATGAGCAGTTCTTC,CASSTWVNEQFF
TRBD1,TRBV7-9,many,TRBJ1-4,TGTGCCAGCAGCTCTCCAGGGACAGGGGGGCGGAAGCTGTTTTTT,CASSSPGTGGRKLFF
-,TRBV4-2,-,TRBJ1-1,TGTGCCAGCAGCCCAGAAGTGGTGAACACTGAAGCTTTCTTT,CASSPEVVNTEAFF
TRBD2,TRBV30,-,TRBJ2-7,TGTGCCTGTGCGGGGACTAGCGGGAGGGCCTGGTTGGACGAGCAGTACTTC,CACAGTSGRAWLDEQYF
-,TRBV4-2,-,TRBJ2-3,TGTGCCAGCAGCCAAGTCTCAGCAGATACGCAGTATTTT,CASSQVSADTQYF
-,TRBV5-6,-,TRBJ2-1,TGTGCCAGCAGCTTGTCCGATCCGGCCTACAATGAGCAGTTCTTC,CASSLSDPAYNEQFF
-,TRBV27,few,TRBJ2-6,TGTGCCAGCAGTTTAGTTGGGTCAGGGACTTACTCTGGGGCCAACGTCCTGACTTTC,CASSLVGSGTYSGANVLTF
-,TRBV2,many,TRBJ2-7,TGTGCCAGCCACCAGGGCCCTAGCTCCTACGAGCAGTACTTC,CASHQGPSSYEQYF
TRBD2,TRBV3-1,few,TRBJ2-7,TGTGCCAGCAGACGGCTAGCGGGAGGTCTCGACGAGCAGTACTTC,CASRRLAGGLDEQYF
-,TRBV3-1,-,TRBJ2-6,TGTGCCAGCAGCCCCGGGACAACTGGGGCCAACGTCCTGACTTTC,CASSPGTTGANVLTF
TRBD2,TRBV27,-,TRBJ2-5,TGTGCCAGCAGTAGCAAGAGGGCTAGCGGGAGTGGAGGGGGAGAGACCCAGTACTTC,CASSSKRASGSGGGETQYF